This entry lists 5 T cell receptor beta chains sequenced from one sample in a study of blood T cell repertoires in COVID-19. The method was immunoSEQ multiplex PCR; TCRdb's version includes in-frame clones alone and lacks a portion of them. Here the sample spans some 220,000 clones, 82% being singletons. Sequenced input: peripheral blood. The receptor set was obtained from a woman in her seventies with COVID-19, enrolled during active disease.

The chain has TRBV5-1 and TRBJ1-2; TRBD1 aligns across 8 bases. The trim removed 5 bases at V and 4 bases at J, leaving 7 bases unmatched. CDR3 length equals 14 residues. Germline-derived CDR1 and CDR2 are SGHRS and YFSETQ. CDR3 region: CASSLGTGPYGYTF. The DNA of the CDR3 is TGCGCCAGCAGTCTCGGGACAGGACCCTATGGCTACACCTTC.

The chain carries TRBV2 and TRBJ1-5; possibly TRBD1 for D (6 bases). Germline V gene data show CDR1 as SNHLY and CDR2 as FYNNEI. V lost 3 bases, J lost 1 base, and 7 bases lay in between. CDR3 size: 14 residues. CDR3 in amino acids: CASSDQGSNQPQHF. The CDR3 DNA reads as TGTGCCAGCAGTGATCAGGGGAGCAATCAGCCCCAGCATTTT.

This clone was counted once. The genes are TRBV5-1 and TRBJ2-3, with 11 bases identical to TRBD2. Germline V gene data show CDR1 as SGHRS and CDR2 as YFSETQ. The V segment lost 1 base and the J segment 4 bases; nucleotides outside the gene matches: 5. There are 16 residues in the CDR3. Here the CDR3 reads CASSLRTSGSADTQYF. CDR3 DNA sequence: TGCGCCAGCAGCTTGAGAACTAGCGGGAGCGCAGATACGCAGTATTTT.

The chain recombines TRBV2 with TRBJ2-3; D is possibly TRBD2 (5 bases). The CDR3 runs 14 residues. V lost 2 bases and J 5 bases, leaving 11 bases between the germline ends. Germline CDR1 and CDR2: SNHLY and FYNNEI. The CDR3 DNA is TGTGCCAGCAGTGAAACTAGGGCCCTAGATACGCAGTATTTT. It yields the protein CASSETRALDTQYF. The complete variable domain, with remaining parts taken from reference TRBV2 and TRBJ2-3, reads EPEVTQTPSHQVTQMGQEVILRCVPISNHLYFYWYRQILGQKVEFLVSFYNNEISEKSEIFDDQFSVERPDGSNFTLKIRSTKLEDSAMYFCASSETRALDTQYFGPGTRLTVL.

The chain links TRBV5-1 to TRBJ2-7; D not resolved. The CDR3 has 15 amino acids. V was clipped by 4 bases and J by 2 bases, with 16 bases between them. Looked up from germline, CDR1 is SGHRS and CDR2 is YFSETQ. The DNA of the CDR3 is TGCGCCAGCAGCCTACGTGGGCGACAAACCTACGAGCAGTACTTC. Its protein product is CASSLRGRQTYEQYF.